The clone carrying this T cell receptor (beta chain) was found a few times. The entry originates in a study of human T cells and chemical hapten exposure. Study-wide context: Mainly, slight library volume differences in the pool made TCR yields vary.

Germline V gene sequence: CDR1 SQVTM, CDR2 ANQGSEA. Deletions cut 4 bases from V and 3 bases from J, with 13 bases between. The CDR3 is 14 amino acids. TCRdb passed the RACE reads through MiXCR, listing each CDR3 protein once. The data hold around 92,000 distinct CDR3 sequences, with about a tenth observed a single time. Time point here: pre-sensitization, week 0. Treatment: therapeutic diphenylcyclopropenone sensitization with weekly scalp DPC. This TCR derives from a woman aged 60-75 years with alopecia areata. Some clones in this sample may be carry-over from other donors' samples. The rearrangement links TRBV29-1 to TRBJ2-1; TRBD1 might be the D (5 bases). The sequencing used whole blood, collected in connection with sensitization to the hapten diphenylcyclopropenone (DPC). CDR3 amino acids: CSVVVGVHYNEQFF. In DNA form, the CDR3 reads TGCAGCGTTGTAGTAGGGGTTCACTACAATGAGCAGTTCTTC.